This T cell receptor (beta chain) was obtained from a study of neurological immune-mediated disorders. Whole-study findings and limits: The multiple sclerosis repertoire cluster was not associated with any clinical or MRI feature.

5'RACE with 10-nucleotide random UMIs generated the cDNA. In TCRdb, the 5' RACE reads were re-called with MiXCR into one record per CDR3 protein. This table holds more than 45,000 distinct CDR3 sequences, more than 4% found once. With V trimmed by 3 bases and J by 2 bases, 4 bases remained unmatched. This CDR3 contains 15 residues. In germline, CDR1 is DFQATT, CDR2 SNEGSKA (reference sequence). This clonotype showed up many times. Its antigen remains unidentified. The sequence came from a man aged 50-59 years with multiple sclerosis. The V and J genes are TRBV20-1 and TRBJ2-1, with 10 bases lining up with TRBD2. The sample was PBMCs. The chain's CDR3 is CSASKAGGPYNEQFF. The CDR3, as DNA: TGCAGTGCTAGTAAAGCGGGAGGGCCCTACAATGAGCAGTTCTTC.